This section outlines one TCR beta chain sequence together with its context. These data belong to a study of blood T cell repertoires in COVID-19. Study summary: T cells, B-cell-depleted T cells, or PBMCs supplied cDNA or gDNA.

The data were produced by immunoSEQ multiplex PCR, yet TCRdb's version contains in-frame clones alone and is incomplete. The data contain roughly 290,000 clones, approximately 84% of them singletons. The source of this sequence is a woman younger than 45 who had recovered from COVID-19. Sequencing used peripheral blood.

The CDR3 region has the DNA TGTGCCAGCAGTGAAGGAAGCAGGGGGCGGCTCGATCAGCCCCAGCATTTT. Amino acid sequence: CASSEGSRGRLDQPQHF. The chain couples TRBV6-1 to TRBJ1-5, with TRBD1 matching 8 bases. Germline V lookup: CDR1 MNHNS, CDR2 SASEGT. J gave up 5 bases and V 1 base, and 10 bases lay outside the gene matches. CDR3 length equals 17 residues.